This T cell receptor beta chain was captured in a study of blood T cells in healthy people across ages. Background on the study: About one barcoded beta molecule per two T cells came from capture by template switching. Regarding the study as a whole: The lack of PBMC sorting stopped any conclusive naive versus antigen-experienced comparison.

V lost 2 bases to trimming and J lost 5 bases; unmatched junction nucleotides: 6. The CDR3 loop spans 15 amino acids. Germline loops: CDR1 SNHLY, CDR2 FYNNEI. For the second PCR, which ran for about 7 to 11 cycles, a sample-barcoded 5' primer and a J-beta primer mix were used. Carrying 12 random nucleotides, a template-switch adaptor labeled each individual cDNA molecule. Paired-end reads containing CDR3 totaled no fewer than 3 million for each sample. TCRdb analysed the 5' RACE reads with MiXCR anew, one entry per CDR3 protein. Found here are approximately 1,700,000 distinct CDR3 sequences, about 39% of them singletons; the top ten hold about 23%. This clonotype has a single count. Its antigen is still unknown.

This chain links TRBV2 with TRBJ2-1, with TRBD1 identical over 7 bases. This sequence originates from a human donor in good health. The sequenced sample was blood. The CDR3 DNA sequence: TGTGCCAGCAGTGAACAGAGGGGGCCCCACAATGAGCAGTTCTTC. Residues: CASSEQRGPHNEQFF. The full variable domain, its missing parts supplied by reference TRBV2 and TRBJ2-1, is EPEVTQTPSHQVTQMGQEVILRCVPISNHLYFYWYRQILGQKVEFLVSFYNNEISEKSEIFDDQFSVERPDGSNFTLKIRSTKLEDSAMYFCASSEQRGPHNEQFFGPGTRLTVL.